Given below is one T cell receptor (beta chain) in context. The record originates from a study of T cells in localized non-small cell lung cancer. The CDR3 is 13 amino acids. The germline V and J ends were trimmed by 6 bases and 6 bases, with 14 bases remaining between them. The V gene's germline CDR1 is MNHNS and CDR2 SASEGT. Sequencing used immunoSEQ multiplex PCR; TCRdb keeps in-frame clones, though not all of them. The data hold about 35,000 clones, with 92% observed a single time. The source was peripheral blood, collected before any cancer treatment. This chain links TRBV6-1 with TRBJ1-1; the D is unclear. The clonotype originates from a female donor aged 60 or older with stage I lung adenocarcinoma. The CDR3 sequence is CASRTYLKAEAFF. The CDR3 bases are TGTGCCAGCAGGACATATCTGAAGGCTGAAGCTTTCTTT.